What follows are 31 T cell receptor beta chains derived from one specimen sequenced in a study of T cells after yellow fever vaccination. TCRdb re-called the 5' RACE reads with MiXCR, one entry per CDR3 protein. Among around 320,000 distinct CDR3 sequences listed, roughly 4.3% were seen once. Sequenced material: PBMCs, taken 15 days after the yellow fever booster vaccination. These TCRs come from a man aged 18 to 29 who received the YFV17D yellow fever vaccine.

This clonotype was detected ten times or more. The V gene is TRBV10-3, the J gene TRBJ1-2; D perhaps matches TRBD1 (6 bases). Trimming took 7 bases from V and 3 from J, leaving 12 bases between them. The CDR3 has 13 amino acids. Germline V gene data show CDR1 as ENHRY and CDR2 as SYGVKD. CDR3: CAITPDSDYGYTF. DNA of the CDR3: TGTGCCATCACTCCGGACAGTGACTATGGCTACACCTTC.

CDR3 coding DNA: TGTGCCATCAGTGCTTCCGGTGGGGAGCAGTACGTC. Encoded protein: CAISASGGEQYV. This chain joins TRBV10-3 and TRBJ2-7; no definite D call. The CDR3 loop spans 12 amino acids. Germline CDR1 is ENHRY and CDR2 is SYGVKD. Trimming shortened V by 4 bases and J by 7 bases, and 11 bases separated the two germline ends.

V is TRBV2 and J is TRBJ2-3; D is perhaps TRBD1 or TRBD2 (6 bases each). The V gene's germline CDR1 is SNHLY and CDR2 FYNNEI. With 4 bases removed from V and 1 base from J, the gap between germline ends came to 15 bases. The CDR3 length is 16 residues. CDR3 sequence (DNA): TGTGCCAGCAGTGTTACCGGGGGCGGAGGCACAGATACGCAGTATTTT. Translating it yields CASSVTGGGGTDTQYF.

This clonotype was counted at least ten times. The chain combines TRBV2 with TRBJ2-2, with D perhaps TRBD1 or TRBD2 (7 bases each). Germline loops: CDR1 SNHLY, CDR2 FYNNEI. V dropped 8 bases and J dropped 5 bases, with 15 bases sitting between them. The CDR3 has 14 residues. The CDR3 DNA reads as TGTGCCAGCGGGAGACAGGGAGGGACCGGGGAGCTGTTTTTT. Its protein is CASGRQGGTGELFF. The variable domain in full, with the rest retrieved from reference TRBV2 and TRBJ2-2, is EPEVTQTPSHQVTQMGQEVILRCVPISNHLYFYWYRQILGQKVEFLVSFYNNEISEKSEIFDDQFSVERPDGSNFTLKIRSTKLEDSAMYFCASGRQGGTGELFFGEGSRLTVL.

This clonotype came up a few times. The chain couples TRBV4-2 to TRBJ2-7; 7 bases map to TRBD2. The CDR3 totals 17 residues. Trimming at V came to 0 bases and at J to 4 bases, leaving 12 bases not matched to a gene. CDR1 LGHNA and CDR2 YNFKEQ come from the germline V gene. The CDR3 DNA sequence: TGTGCCAGCAGCCAAGACCCCCTCTGGGGGGGGGTATACGAGCAGTACTTC. Translation: CASSQDPLWGGVYEQYF.

The chain has TRBV12-3 or TRBV12-4 and TRBJ1-2; D might be TRBD1 (6 bases). V was shortened by 6 bases and J by 6 bases, with 14 bases between the two germline ends. The CDR3 runs to 13 residues. CDR3 residues: CASSLGASDGYTF. The CDR3 DNA sequence: TGTGCCAGCAGCCTGGGGGCGTCTGATGGCTACACCTTC.

This clonotype was seen only a few times. The rearrangement uses TRBV2 and TRBJ1-6; D is possibly TRBD1 (6 bases). The CDR3 totals 13 residues. CDR1 and CDR2 (germline): SNHLY, FYNNEI. V lost 6 bases to trimming and J lost 8 bases, with 11 bases between them. The CDR3 protein is CASSKQGDSPLHF. The CDR3 DNA follows: TGTGCCAGCAGCAAACAGGGAGATTCACCCCTCCACTTT.

This clonotype showed up many times. The chain combines TRBV5-1 with TRBJ2-7; 9 bases match TRBD2. Germline CDR1 is SGHRS and CDR2 is YFSETQ. The V gene end was trimmed by 2 bases and the J gene end by 0 bases; junction bases not matched to a gene: 9. The CDR3 covers 17 residues. The CDR3 here is CASSFFGAGGSSYEQYV. CDR3 bases: TGCGCCAGCAGCTTTTTTGGAGCGGGGGGTTCCTCCTACGAGCAGTACGTC.

Only a few counts were recorded for this clonotype. The chain couples TRBV4-3 to TRBJ1-6; 9 positions match TRBD1. This CDR3 is built from 20 residues. Germline assignment: CDR1 LGHNA and CDR2 YSLEER. The trim removed 2 bases at V and 1 base at J, leaving 12 bases unmatched. CDR3 coding DNA: TGCGCCAGCAGCCAACGTCGAAGCCTACAGGGGGCATCCTATAATTCACCCCTCCACTTT. Protein product: CASSQRRSLQGASYNSPLHF.

This clonotype has more than one count but fewer than ten. The chain uses TRBV7-9 and TRBJ2-6; 8 bases are a match to TRBD1. Germline lookup yields CDR1 SEHNR and CDR2 FQNEAQ (reference sequence). Unmatched junction bases numbered 10, after V lost 2 bases and J lost 4 bases. The CDR3 contains 18 residues. The CDR3 here is CASSLRGDWTGGANVLTF. CDR3 nucleotide sequence: TGTGCCAGCAGCTTAAGGGGAGACTGGACAGGGGGGGCCAACGTCCTGACTTTC.

This clonotype was counted only a few times. This chain connects TRBV29-1 to TRBJ2-1, with D perhaps matching TRBD1 (5 bases). V was shortened by 6 bases and J by 4 bases, with 13 bases between the two germline ends. Germline V gene data show CDR1 as SQVTM and CDR2 as ANQGSEA. The CDR3 covers 13 residues. CDR3 sequence: CSVQQDPYNEQFF. CDR3 nucleotide sequence: TGCAGCGTACAACAGGACCCTTACAATGAGCAGTTCTTC.

This clonotype came up many times. J is TRBJ2-5 and V is TRBV5-1; 7 bases fit TRBD2. The CDR3 totals 16 residues. Trimming took 0 bases from V and 5 from J; bases not matched to a gene: 10. The V gene's germline CDR1 is SGHRS and CDR2 YFSETQ. CDR3 bases: TGCGCCAGCAGCTTGGTTCTGCGGGGGACGGGGGAGACCCAGTACTTC. It specifies CASSLVLRGTGETQYF.

This clonotype was picked up many times. This chain joins TRBV6-6 and TRBJ1-3; D gene uncertain. This CDR3 has 17 amino acids. Deletions cut 0 bases from V and 1 base from J, with 13 bases between. The V gene's germline CDR1 is MNHNY and CDR2 SVGAGI (reference sequence). CDR3 residues: CASSYSSTVGSGNTIYF. The DNA for the CDR3 is TGTGCCAGCAGTTACTCCTCCACCGTGGGTTCTGGAAACACCATATATTTT.

V is TRBV5-1 and J is TRBJ1-2; the D is unclear. The CDR3 is 15 amino acids. Germline CDR1 SGHRS, CDR2 YFSETQ. Trimming removed 4 bases from V and 4 bases from J, with 17 bases in between. CDR3 nucleotides: TGCGCCAGCAGCCCGGGTCCAAGTCGCCCCTATGGCTACACCTTC. This gives the protein CASSPGPSRPYGYTF.

This sequence joins TRBV30 and TRBJ1-2, with a weak D call TRBD1 (5 bases). Trimming took 4 bases from V and 4 from J, leaving 13 bases between them. The length of the CDR3 is 13 residues. The germline V gene encodes CDR1 GTSNPN and CDR2 SVGIG (reference sequence). This chain's CDR3 is CAWTGRGSYGYTF. CDR3 bases: TGTGCCTGGACAGGGCGGGGATCCTATGGCTACACCTTC.

V is TRBV6-2 or TRBV6-3 and J is TRBJ2-7; D is possibly TRBD2 (6 bases). This CDR3 spans 15 amino acids. The V gene lost 2 bases and the J gene lost 2 bases, with 13 bases spanning the gap. The germline V gene encodes CDR1 MNHEY and CDR2 SVGEGT. The CDR3, as DNA: TGTGCCAGCAGTTACGGCGGGGCCGAAACCTACGAGCAGTACTTC. Amino acid sequence: CASSYGGAETYEQYF.

As concerns this clonotype: One base away lies a much larger clone, so this may be a sequencing read error. The chain recombines TRBV5-1 with TRBJ1-3; D is undetermined. The CDR3 length is 14 residues. The germline gives CDR1 SGHRS, CDR2 YFSETQ. CDR3 residues: CASSEGLGGNTLYF. CDR3 nucleotides: TGCGCCAGCAGCGAGGGCCTCGGTGGAAACACCTTATATTTT.

This clonotype has ten or more counts. The V and J genes are TRBV13 and TRBJ2-7; weak D call: TRBD1 (6 bases). In germline, CDR1 is PRHDT, CDR2 FYEKMQ (reference sequence). Trimming left V 0 bases short and J 0 bases short, with 6 bases between. This CDR3 comprises 14 residues. This chain's CDR3 is CASSLGDSSYEQYF. CDR3 nucleotides: TGTGCCAGCAGCTTAGGGGACAGCTCCTACGAGCAGTACTTC.

This clonotype has only a few counts. The CDR3 loop reads CASSQSSDEQYF. CDR3 in DNA: TGTGCCAGCAGCCAGTCTAGTGACGAGCAGTACTTC. V usage is TRBV3-1 and J usage is TRBJ2-7; D uncertain. The V gene's germline CDR1 is LGHDT and CDR2 YNNKEL (reference sequence). Trimming took off 3 bases at V and 5 bases at J, with 8 bases between the two ends. The CDR3 spans 12 residues.

In its sample, this clonotype was seen many times. This chain joins TRBV4-1 and TRBJ2-5; perhaps TRBD2 as D (6 bases). Germline V CDR1 and CDR2: MGHRA, YSYEKL. V lost 1 base, J lost 2 bases, and 14 bases lay in between. This CDR3 has 16 residues. The CDR3 DNA sequence: TGCGCCAGCAGCCAAGTTGGGGACTCTAATCAAGAGACCCAGTACTTC. Translating it yields CASSQVGDSNQETQYF.

This clonotype appeared many times. The chain couples TRBV7-2 to TRBJ1-2; 8 nucleotides agree with TRBD1. The ends lost 6 bases at V and 8 bases at J; junction bases unmatched: 11. Germline lookup yields CDR1 SGHTA and CDR2 FQGNSA. The CDR3 contains 14 residues. The CDR3 DNA follows: TGTGCCAGCAGTCCAGAGGCAGGGGGCAGAGGCTACACCTTC. Protein: CASSPEAGGRGYTF.

At least ten counts were recorded for this clonotype. The V call is TRBV5-1, the J call TRBJ2-5; possible D gene TRBD1, 6 bases. Per the germline V gene, CDR1 is SGHRS and CDR2 is YFSETQ. Trimming shortened V by 4 bases and J by 6 bases, and 19 bases separated the two germline ends. The CDR3 loop spans 15 amino acids. This CDR3 is CASSAPGAVRKTQYF. In nucleotides, the CDR3 is TGCGCCAGCAGCGCCCCAGGGGCGGTGAGGAAGACCCAGTACTTC.

This clonotype was counted between two and nine times. This sequence joins TRBV10-3 and TRBJ2-5; D not certain. The CDR3 is 12 amino acids. The V end was cut by 7 bases, the J end by 1 base, with 7 bases between. Germline assignment: CDR1 ENHRY and CDR2 SYGVKD. The chain's CDR3 is CAITGSQETQYF. CDR3 coding DNA: TGTGCCATCACCGGTAGCCAAGAGACCCAGTACTTC.

This clonotype was seen repeatedly, ten times or more. The rearrangement links TRBV11-2 to TRBJ2-7, with 7 bases fitting TRBD2. Germline V gene data show CDR1 as SGHAT and CDR2 as FQNNGV. The V and J ends lost 1 base and 2 bases, in that order; junction bases with no gene match: 5. The CDR3 length is 15 residues. The CDR3 here is CASSLAGGDAYEQYF. The DNA of the CDR3 is TGTGCCAGCAGCTTAGCGGGGGGTGACGCCTACGAGCAGTACTTC.

This chain connects TRBV5-8 to TRBJ2-5; the match to TRBD1 covers 7 bases. V was pared by 4 bases and J by 2 bases, with 8 bases of the junction left unmatched. This CDR3 comprises 15 residues. Germline values: CDR1 SGHTS, CDR2 YDEGEE. The CDR3 nucleotides are TGTGCCAGCAGCCCGACAGGGATTGGTCAAGAGACCCAGTACTTC. Translation gives CASSPTGIGQETQYF.

The sample holds many counts of this clonotype. The chain recombines TRBV6-5 with TRBJ2-5, with 10 bases matching TRBD1. This CDR3 is 17 amino acids long. The germline gives CDR1 MNHEY, CDR2 SVGAGI. After removal of 2 bases from V and 3 bases from J, the junction contained 9 bases not matched to a gene. Here the CDR3 reads CASSYTRQGAGEETQYF. CDR3 bases: TGTGCCAGCAGTTACACGCGACAGGGGGCAGGGGAAGAGACCCAGTACTTC.

This clonotype was detected ten times or more. The gene calls are TRBV20-1 and TRBJ1-5; maybe TRBD1 (6 bases). Germline CDR1 reads DFQATT; CDR2 reads SNEGSKA (reference sequence). This CDR3 is 18 amino acids long. The ends were cut back, 5 bases at V and 1 base at J, with 24 bases in the middle. The CDR3 region is CSAPTWGGGRGSNQPQHF. For the CDR3, the DNA is TGCAGTGCTCCAACCTGGGGTGGGGGGCGCGGGAGCAATCAGCCCCAGCATTTT.

This clonotype came up many times. The chain is built from TRBV5-1 and TRBJ1-6; a possible D gene is TRBD1 (6 bases). The CDR3 has 14 amino acids. The ends were cut back, 4 bases at V and 12 bases at J, with 17 bases in the middle. Germline V gene data show CDR1 as SGHRS and CDR2 as YFSETQ. CDR3 in DNA: TGCGCCAGCAGCGCCCAGACAGGAGCCGAACCCCTCCACTTT. It codes for CASSAQTGAEPLHF.

This clonotype has a count of ten or more. The chain couples TRBV6-5 to TRBJ1-1; D not certain. The CDR3 runs to 13 residues. Between the trimmed V and J ends, which lost 6 bases and 3 bases, there was a span of 11 bases. CDR1 MNHEY and CDR2 SVGAGI come from the germline V gene. CDR3: CASSRWVDTEAFF. The CDR3 coding sequence is TGTGCCAGCAGCCGTTGGGTAGACACTGAAGCTTTCTTT.

This clonotype was seen ten or more times. This chain connects TRBV2 to TRBJ2-7, with D perhaps TRBD1 (5 bases). The V and J ends lost 6 bases and 1 base respectively, with 10 bases between them. The CDR3 spans 13 residues. Germline V lookup: CDR1 SNHLY, CDR2 FYNNEI. CDR3 sequence reads: CASRVDSSYEQYF. CDR3 in DNA: TGTGCCAGCAGGGTAGACAGTTCCTACGAGCAGTACTTC. The complete variable domain, with remaining parts taken from reference TRBV2 and TRBJ2-7, reads EPEVTQTPSHQVTQMGQEVILRCVPISNHLYFYWYRQILGQKVEFLVSFYNNEISEKSEIFDDQFSVERPDGSNFTLKIRSTKLEDSAMYFCASRVDSSYEQYFGPGTRLTVT.

The chain uses TRBV28 and TRBJ2-3; TRBD1 agrees at 8 bases. The CDR3 consists of 19 residues. Germline-derived CDR1 and CDR2 are MDHEN and SYDVKM. J was trimmed by 4 bases and V by 6 bases; bases with no gene match: 21. The CDR3 DNA reads as TGTGCCAGCAGGCCATGGGGTACGCCAGGACAGGGACGGGCAGATACGCAGTATTTT. Its protein is CASRPWGTPGQGRADTQYF.